This T cell receptor beta chain comes out of a study of glioma-infiltrating T cells after dendritic cell vaccination. General study findings and limits: Longer survival after dendritic cell vaccination followed higher pretreatment TIL content.

From germline, CDR1 is SGHRS and CDR2 YFSETQ. CDR3 length: 16 residues. The V gene lost 0 bases and the J gene lost 1 base, with 10 bases spanning the gap. Repertoires were generated with immunoSEQ multiplex PCR, while TCRdb's copy carries only in-frame clones and drops some. The profile shows roughly 68,000 clones, 82% of them singletons. In regard to this clone: Its matching antigen is unknown.

This chain connects TRBV5-1 to TRBJ2-2; D ambiguous. This receptor was taken from a human donor with glioblastoma. Sequencing used blood, obtained before dendritic cell vaccination. The CDR3 nucleotides read TGCGCCAGCAGCTTGGAGTCTACGCGGAACACCGGGGAGCTGTTTTTT. Translated: CASSLESTRNTGELFF.